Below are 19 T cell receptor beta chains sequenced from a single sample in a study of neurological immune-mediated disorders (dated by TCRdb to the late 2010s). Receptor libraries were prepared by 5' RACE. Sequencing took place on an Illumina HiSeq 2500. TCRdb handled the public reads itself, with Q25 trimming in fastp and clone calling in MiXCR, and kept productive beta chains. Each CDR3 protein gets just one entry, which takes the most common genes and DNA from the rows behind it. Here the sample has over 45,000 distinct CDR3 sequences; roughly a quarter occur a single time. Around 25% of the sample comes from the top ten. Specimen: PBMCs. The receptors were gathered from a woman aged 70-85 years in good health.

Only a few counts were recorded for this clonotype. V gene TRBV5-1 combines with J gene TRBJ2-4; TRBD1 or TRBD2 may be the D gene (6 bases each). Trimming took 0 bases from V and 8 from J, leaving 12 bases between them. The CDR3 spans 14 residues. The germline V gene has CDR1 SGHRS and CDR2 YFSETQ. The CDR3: CASSLEWGADIQYF. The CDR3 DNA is TGCGCCAGCAGCTTGGAGTGGGGGGCTGACATTCAGTACTTC.

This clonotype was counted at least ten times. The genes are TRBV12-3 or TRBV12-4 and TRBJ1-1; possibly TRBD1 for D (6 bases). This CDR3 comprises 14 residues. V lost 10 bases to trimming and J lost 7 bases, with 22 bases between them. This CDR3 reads CATKVGGAQGEAFF. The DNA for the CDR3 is TGTGCCACAAAGGTTGGGGGGGCGCAGGGTGAAGCTTTCTTT.

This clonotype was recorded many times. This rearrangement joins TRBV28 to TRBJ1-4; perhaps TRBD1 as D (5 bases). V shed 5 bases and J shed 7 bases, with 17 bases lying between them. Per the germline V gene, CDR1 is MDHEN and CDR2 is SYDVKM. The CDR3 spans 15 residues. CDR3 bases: TGTGCCAGCAGTGCCGCCGGGGGTCGGGCTGAAAAACTGTTTTTT. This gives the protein CASSAAGGRAEKLFF.

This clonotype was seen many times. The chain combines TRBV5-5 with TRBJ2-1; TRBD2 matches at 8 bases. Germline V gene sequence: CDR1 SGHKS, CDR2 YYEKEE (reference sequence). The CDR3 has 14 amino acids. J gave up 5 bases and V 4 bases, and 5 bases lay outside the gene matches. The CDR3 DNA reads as TGTGCCAGCAGCGCCTTACTAGCGGACAATGAGCAGTTCTTC. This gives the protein CASSALLADNEQFF. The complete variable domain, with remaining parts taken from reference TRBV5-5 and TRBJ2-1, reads DAGVTQSPTHLIKTRGQQVTLRCSPISGHKSVSWYQQVLGQGPQFIFQYYEKEERGRGNFPDRFSARQFPNYSSELNVNALLLGDSALYLCASSALLADNEQFFGPGTRLTVL.

The DNA for the CDR3 is TGCGCCAGCAGCTTGGAAGGACGCACTGAAGCTTTCTTT. This codes for CASSLEGRTEAFF. This sequence joins TRBV5-1 and TRBJ1-1; D remains unclear. Germline V CDR1 and CDR2: SGHRS, YFSETQ. V was cut by 0 bases and J by 4 bases, with 7 bases left in between. The CDR3 totals 13 residues. The complete variable domain, with remaining parts taken from reference TRBV5-1 and TRBJ1-1, reads KAGVTQTPRYLIKTRGQQVTLSCSPISGHRSVSWYQQTPGQGLQFLFEYFSETQRNKGNFPGRFSGRQFSNSRSEMNVSTLELGDSALYLCASSLEGRTEAFFGQGTRLTVV.

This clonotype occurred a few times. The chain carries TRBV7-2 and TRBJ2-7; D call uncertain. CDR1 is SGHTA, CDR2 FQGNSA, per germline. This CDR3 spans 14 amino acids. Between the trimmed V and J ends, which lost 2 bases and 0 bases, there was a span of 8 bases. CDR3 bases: TGTGCCAGCAGCTTATTCCAGAGCTCCTACGAGCAGTACTTC. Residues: CASSLFQSSYEQYF.

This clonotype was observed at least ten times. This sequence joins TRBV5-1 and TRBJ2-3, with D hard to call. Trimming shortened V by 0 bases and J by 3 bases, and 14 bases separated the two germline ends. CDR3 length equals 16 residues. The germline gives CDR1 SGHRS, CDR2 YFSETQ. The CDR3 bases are TGCGCCAGCAGCTTGGATCCGGTTGGGGTGACAGATACGCAGTATTTT. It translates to CASSLDPVGVTDTQYF.

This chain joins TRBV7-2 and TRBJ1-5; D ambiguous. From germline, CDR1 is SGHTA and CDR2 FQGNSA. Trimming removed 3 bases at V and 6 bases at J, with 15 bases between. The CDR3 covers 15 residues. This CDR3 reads CASSFIPGPGQPQHF. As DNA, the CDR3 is TGTGCCAGCAGCTTTATCCCCGGGCCTGGTCAGCCCCAGCATTTT.

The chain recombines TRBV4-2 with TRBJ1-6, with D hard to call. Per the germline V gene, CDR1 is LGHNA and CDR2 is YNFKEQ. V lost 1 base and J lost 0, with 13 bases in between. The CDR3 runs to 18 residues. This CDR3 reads CASSQGAVSLSYNSPLHF. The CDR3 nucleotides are TGTGCCAGCAGCCAAGGGGCCGTATCTCTCTCCTATAATTCACCCCTCCACTTT.

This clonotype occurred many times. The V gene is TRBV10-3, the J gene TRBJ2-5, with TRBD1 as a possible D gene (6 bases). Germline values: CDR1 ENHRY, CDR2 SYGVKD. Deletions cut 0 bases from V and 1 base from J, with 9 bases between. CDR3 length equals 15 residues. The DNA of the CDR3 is TGTGCCATCAGTGAGTCGAGGGGGTCCCAAGAGACCCAGTACTTC. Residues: CAISESRGSQETQYF.

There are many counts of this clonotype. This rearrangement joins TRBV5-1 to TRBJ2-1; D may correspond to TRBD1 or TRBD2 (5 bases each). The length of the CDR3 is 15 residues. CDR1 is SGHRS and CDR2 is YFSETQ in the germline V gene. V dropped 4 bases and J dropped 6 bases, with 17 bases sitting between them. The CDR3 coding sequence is TGCGCCAGCAGCCATGGGGGACCCGGGGCCAATGAGCAGTTCTTC. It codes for CASSHGGPGANEQFF.

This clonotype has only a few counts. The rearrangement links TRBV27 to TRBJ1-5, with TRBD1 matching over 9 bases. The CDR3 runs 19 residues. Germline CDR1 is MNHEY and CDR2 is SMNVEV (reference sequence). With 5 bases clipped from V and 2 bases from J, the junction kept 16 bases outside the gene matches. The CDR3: CASSIYGQQGALGNQPQHF. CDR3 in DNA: TGTGCCAGCAGTATTTATGGGCAACAGGGGGCTTTAGGCAATCAGCCCCAGCATTTT.

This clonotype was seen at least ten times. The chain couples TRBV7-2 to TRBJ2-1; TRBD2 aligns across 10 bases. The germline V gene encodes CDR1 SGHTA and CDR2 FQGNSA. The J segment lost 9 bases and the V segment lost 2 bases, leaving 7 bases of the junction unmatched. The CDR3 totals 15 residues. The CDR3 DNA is TGTGCCAGCAGCTTAACGACTAGCGGGTACGGTGAGCAGTTCTTC. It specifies CASSLTTSGYGEQFF.

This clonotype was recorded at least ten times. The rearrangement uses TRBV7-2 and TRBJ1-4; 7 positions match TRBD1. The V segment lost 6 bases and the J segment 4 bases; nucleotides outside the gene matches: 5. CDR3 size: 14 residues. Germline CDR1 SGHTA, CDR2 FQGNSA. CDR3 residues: CASSRDSNNEKLFF. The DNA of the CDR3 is TGTGCCAGCAGTCGGGACAGCAATAATGAAAAACTGTTTTTT.

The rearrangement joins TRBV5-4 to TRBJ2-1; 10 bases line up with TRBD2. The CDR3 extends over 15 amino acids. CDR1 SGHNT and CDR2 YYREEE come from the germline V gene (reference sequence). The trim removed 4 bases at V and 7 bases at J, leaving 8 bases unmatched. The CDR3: CASSPPASGSNEQFF. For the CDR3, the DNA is TGTGCCAGCAGCCCTCCGGCTAGCGGGAGTAATGAGCAGTTCTTC. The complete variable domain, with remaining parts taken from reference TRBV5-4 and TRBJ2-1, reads ETGVTQSPTHLIKTRGQQVTLRCSSQSGHNTVSWYQQALGQGPQFIFQYYREEENGRGNFPPRFSGLQFPNYSSELNVNALELDDSALYLCASSPPASGSNEQFFGPGTRLTVL.

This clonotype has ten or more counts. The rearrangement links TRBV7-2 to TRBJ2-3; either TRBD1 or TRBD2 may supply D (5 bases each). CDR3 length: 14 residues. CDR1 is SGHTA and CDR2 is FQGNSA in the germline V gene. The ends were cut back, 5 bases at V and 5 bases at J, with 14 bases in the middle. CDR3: CASSPGTAGDTQYF. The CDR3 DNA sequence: TGTGCCAGCAGCCCTGGGACCGCGGGAGATACGCAGTATTTT.

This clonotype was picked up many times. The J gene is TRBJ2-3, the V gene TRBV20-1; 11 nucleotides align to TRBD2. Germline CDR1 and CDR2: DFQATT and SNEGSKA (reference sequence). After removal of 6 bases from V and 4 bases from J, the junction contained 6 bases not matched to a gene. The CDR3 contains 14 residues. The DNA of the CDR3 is TGCAGTGCAAGACTAGCGGGACGGTCAGATACGCAGTATTTT. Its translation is CSARLAGRSDTQYF.

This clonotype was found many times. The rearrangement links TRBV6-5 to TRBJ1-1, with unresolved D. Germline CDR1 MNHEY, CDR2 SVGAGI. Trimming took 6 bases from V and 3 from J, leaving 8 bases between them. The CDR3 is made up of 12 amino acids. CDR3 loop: CASSSPDTEAFF. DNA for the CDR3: TGTGCCAGCAGCTCCCCAGACACTGAAGCTTTCTTT.

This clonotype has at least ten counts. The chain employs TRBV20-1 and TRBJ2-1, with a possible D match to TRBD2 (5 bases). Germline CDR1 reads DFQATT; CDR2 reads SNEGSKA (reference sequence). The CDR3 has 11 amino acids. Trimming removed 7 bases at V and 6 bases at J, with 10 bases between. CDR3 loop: CSVASFNEQFF. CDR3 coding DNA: TGCAGTGTTGCTAGCTTCAATGAGCAGTTCTTC.